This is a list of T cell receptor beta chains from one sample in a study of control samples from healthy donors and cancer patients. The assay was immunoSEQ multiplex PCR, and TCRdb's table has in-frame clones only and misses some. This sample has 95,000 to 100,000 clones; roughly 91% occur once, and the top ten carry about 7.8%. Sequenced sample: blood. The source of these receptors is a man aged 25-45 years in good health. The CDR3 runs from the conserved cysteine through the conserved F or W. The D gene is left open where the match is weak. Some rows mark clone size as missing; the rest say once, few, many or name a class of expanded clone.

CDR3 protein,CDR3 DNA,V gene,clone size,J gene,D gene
CASSRYLRVQGGLEPQHF,TGTGCCAGCAGCCGATATCTTAGGGTACAGGGAGGCCTAGAGCCCCAGCATTTT,TRBV7-3,once,TRBJ1-5,-
CSVGVNTEAFF,TGCAGCGTTGGGGTGAACACTGAAGCTTTCTTT,TRBV29-1,-,TRBJ1-1,-
CASSRGGARGGYTF,TGTGCCAGCAGCAGAGGGGGCGCGCGAGGTGGCTACACCTTC,TRBV3-1/TRBV3-2,-,TRBJ1-2,TRBD1
CASISGGADNEQFF,TGTGCCAGTATATCGGGGGGGGCGGACAATGAGCAGTTCTTC,TRBV19,-,TRBJ2-1,TRBD2
CASSSPGVYGYTF,TGCGCCAGCAGCTCGCCAGGGGTCTATGGCTACACCTTC,TRBV5-1,-,TRBJ1-2,-
CAWSSEEMGYTF,TGTGCCTGGAGTTCGGAGGAAATGGGCTACACCTTC,TRBV30,-,TRBJ1-2,-
CASSSSGGALDTQYF,TGTGCCAGCAGCTCTAGCGGGGGGGCCTTAGATACGCAGTATTTT,TRBV7-9,-,TRBJ2-3,TRBD2
CASSLRLWGINEKLFF,TGTGCCAGCAGTTTAAGGCTTTGGGGCATCAATGAAAAACTGTTTTTT,TRBV27,-,TRBJ1-4,-
CASRVQMNTGELFF,TGTGCCAGCAGGGTACAGATGAACACCGGGGAGCTGTTTTTT,TRBV9,-,TRBJ2-2,-
CASSFGGVSTEAFF,TGTGCCAGCAGCTTTGGGGGCGTAAGCACTGAAGCTTTCTTT,TRBV7-2,-,TRBJ1-1,-
CASSMWTGGNSPLHF,TGTGCCAGCAGTATGTGGACAGGGGGCAATTCACCCCTCCACTTT,TRBV6-2/TRBV6-3,-,TRBJ1-6,TRBD1
CASSFDGGTEAFF,TGTGCCAGCAGTTTTGACGGGGGGACTGAAGCTTTCTTT,TRBV12-3/TRBV12-4,-,TRBJ1-1,-
CASSLGGGTEAFF,TGTGCCAGCAGCCTCGGAGGGGGCACTGAAGCTTTCTTT,TRBV9,-,TRBJ1-1,-
CASSADRQSYEQYF,TGTGCCAGCAGCGCGGACAGGCAGTCCTACGAGCAGTACTTC,TRBV5-4,once,TRBJ2-7,TRBD1
CASSLAGLLDYGYTF,TGTGCCAGCAGCTTAGCGGGACTGTTAGACTATGGCTACACCTTC,TRBV7-2,many,TRBJ1-2,-
CASSVGLAETFQYF,TGTGCCAGCAGCGTAGGGCTAGCGGAGACTTTCCAGTATTTT,TRBV9,-,TRBJ2-3,TRBD2
CASSPTQVTPTNEKLFF,TGCGCCAGCAGCCCTACACAGGTCACCCCAACTAATGAAAAACTGTTTTTT,TRBV5-1,-,TRBJ1-4,-
CASSLAAGSREQYF,TGTGCCAGCAGCTTGGCCGCGGGATCCCGGGAGCAGTACTTC,TRBV5-6,-,TRBJ2-7,-
CATSRGWDSQNIQYF,TGTGCCACCAGCAGAGGCTGGGACAGCCAAAACATTCAGTACTTC,TRBV15,once,TRBJ2-4,TRBD1
CASSLDRTSPYEQYF,TGTGCCAGCAGCTTAGACAGGACTAGCCCCTACGAGCAGTACTTC,TRBV11-2,-,TRBJ2-7,TRBD2
CASSQSGTAQETQYF,TGCGCCAGCAGCCAATCGGGGACAGCACAAGAGACCCAGTACTTC,TRBV4-1,-,TRBJ2-5,TRBD1
CASRIYNEQFF,TGCGCCAGCAGAATCTACAATGAGCAGTTCTTC,TRBV10-1,once,TRBJ2-1,-
CASSTKDPVTYNEQFF,TGTGCCAGCAGTACAAAGGACCCCGTTACCTACAATGAGCAGTTCTTC,TRBV27,-,TRBJ2-1,-
CATETGTVPPGELFF,TGTGCCACGGAAACCGGGACAGTCCCTCCCGGGGAGCTGTTTTTT,TRBV19,-,TRBJ2-2,TRBD1
CASSQYKRNQETQYF,TGTGCCAGCAGCCAATACAAGCGGAACCAAGAGACCCAGTACTTC,TRBV3-1/TRBV3-2,-,TRBJ2-5,-
CATSSTSPNYGYTF,TGTGCCACCAGTTCTACGTCTCCAAACTATGGCTACACCTTC,TRBV24-1,-,TRBJ1-2,-
CATSDLNGNTGELFF,TGTGCCACCAGTGATTTAAACGGGAACACCGGGGAGCTGTTTTTT,TRBV24-1,few,TRBJ2-2,-
CSASKWRGTVTEAFF,TGCAGTGCTAGTAAGTGGAGGGGAACGGTTACTGAAGCTTTCTTT,TRBV20-1,-,TRBJ1-1,-
CASSQERGGQETQYF,TGTGCCAGCAGCCAAGAGCGGGGGGGCCAAGAGACCCAGTACTTC,TRBV4-2,-,TRBJ2-5,TRBD2
CASSVEMEREGRETQYF,TGTGCCAGCAGCGTAGAAATGGAGCGGGAGGGACGGGAGACCCAGTACTTC,TRBV9,-,TRBJ2-5,TRBD2
CASSLGGTGGTEAFF,TGCGCCAGCAGCTTAGGCGGGACAGGGGGCACTGAAGCTTTCTTT,TRBV5-1,-,TRBJ1-1,TRBD1
CATSRGKGRTAETNEKLFF,TGTGCCACCAGCAGAGGAAAAGGCAGGACCGCTGAAACTAATGAAAAACTGTTTTTT,TRBV15,-,TRBJ1-4,-
CASSHIASLTGELFF,TGTGCCAGCAGCCATATAGCTAGCCTCACCGGGGAGCTGTTTTTT,TRBV4-2,-,TRBJ2-2,-
CASSATDRGFQETQYF,TGTGCCAGCAGCGCTACGGACAGGGGATTTCAAGAGACCCAGTACTTC,TRBV28,-,TRBJ2-5,TRBD1
CASRSSVGVNNSPLHF,TGTGCCAGCAGATCCAGCGTCGGGGTTAACAATTCACCCCTCCACTTT,TRBV7-2,-,TRBJ1-6,-
CASSQTGSEQFF,TGTGCCAGCAGCCAGACAGGGAGTGAGCAGTTCTTC,TRBV27,-,TRBJ2-1,TRBD1
CASSYTGLTNTGELFF,TGTGCCAGCAGCTACACGGGACTGACGAACACCGGGGAGCTGTTTTTT,TRBV5-4,-,TRBJ2-2,-